What follows are 18 T cell receptor beta chains derived from one specimen sequenced in a study of cytomegalovirus exposure and HLA in healthy donors. PCR employed 60 Vbeta and 13 Jbeta primers. TCRdb's copy holds only in-frame clones and misses some; the assay was immunoSEQ multiplex PCR. The repertoire holds about 70,000 clones, with around 74% as singletons. The sequenced sample consisted of PBMCs. The origin of the receptors is a human donor in good health.

The rearrangement links TRBV28 to TRBJ1-3, with TRBD1 identical over 9 bases. The germline V gene has CDR1 MDHEN and CDR2 SYDVKM. V dropped 3 bases and J dropped 0; count of bases not matched to a gene: 12. The CDR3 loop spans 19 amino acids. The CDR3 sequence: CASSFPGQGLPSSGNTIYF. CDR3 DNA sequence: TGTGCCAGCAGTTTCCCGGGACAGGGCCTCCCGAGCTCTGGAAACACCATATATTTT. Combining the CDR3 with reference TRBV28 and TRBJ1-3 gives the whole variable domain DVKVTQSSRYLVKRTGEKVFLECVQDMDHENMFWYRQDPGLGLRLIYFSYDVKMKEKGDIPEGYSVSREKKERFSLILESASTNQTSMYLCASSFPGQGLPSSGNTIYFGEGSWLTVV.

This chain links TRBV6-6 with TRBJ2-2; no clear D gene. The V gene's germline CDR1 is MNHNY and CDR2 SVGAGI (reference sequence). Trimming cost V 6 bases and J 0 bases, with 8 bases left between them. The CDR3 is made up of 14 amino acids. Here the CDR3 reads CASSEASNTGELFF. The CDR3 nucleotides read TGTGCCAGCAGCGAGGCGTCGAACACCGGGGAGCTGTTTTTT.

This clone was picked up a small number of times. The chain is built from TRBV13 and TRBJ1-4; D might be TRBD1 (5 bases). Germline-derived CDR1 and CDR2 are PRHDT and FYEKMQ (reference sequence). The CDR3 loop spans 18 amino acids. Trimming cost V 3 bases and J 5 bases, with 22 bases left between them. CDR3 in DNA: TGTGCCAGCAGCTTTGATACAGGACTAGGGGCCCCAAATGAAAAACTGTTTTTT. It translates to CASSFDTGLGAPNEKLFF.

The chain carries TRBV27 and TRBJ2-5, with 11 bases that match TRBD2. The CDR3 loop spans 16 amino acids. CDR1 and CDR2 (germline): MNHEY, SMNVEV (reference sequence). Unmatched junction bases numbered 10, after V lost 6 bases and J lost 4 bases. CDR3 amino acids: CASRSLSGRARETQYF. The CDR3 region has the DNA TGTGCCAGCAGGTCTCTTAGCGGGAGGGCCCGAGAGACCCAGTACTTC.

The rearrangement joins TRBV4-1 to TRBJ2-5, with a weak D call TRBD1 (6 bases). There are 14 residues in the CDR3. V lost 4 bases to trimming and J lost 11 bases, with 20 bases between them. Germline CDR1 reads MGHRA; CDR2 reads YSYEKL. CDR3 amino acids: CASSPQGSDEEQYF. The CDR3 region has the DNA TGCGCCAGCAGCCCCCAGGGGTCCGACGAGGAGCAGTACTTC.

The V gene is TRBV2, the J gene TRBJ1-2; D call uncertain. The CDR3 contains 12 residues. V lost 5 bases and J 4 bases, leaving 8 bases between the germline ends. CDR1 is SNHLY, CDR2 FYNNEI, per germline. DNA of the CDR3: TGTGCCAGCAGTAAGGGAGTCTATGGCTACACCTTC. Amino acids: CASSKGVYGYTF.

The chain uses TRBV6-5 and TRBJ2-2, with 7 bases aligning to TRBD2. The CDR3 covers 15 residues. CDR1 MNHEY and CDR2 SVGAGI come from the germline V gene. V dropped 6 bases and J dropped 5; count of bases not matched to a gene: 9. CDR3 nucleotides: TGTGCCAGCAGCCCTCGGGCTAGCGGTACCGGGGAGCTGTTTTTT. This sequence encodes CASSPRASGTGELFF.

V is TRBV28 and J is TRBJ1-2, with D possibly being TRBD1 (6 bases). This CDR3 has 12 residues. V was shortened by 10 bases and J by 3 bases, with 12 bases between the two germline ends. Germline assignment: CDR1 MDHEN and CDR2 SYDVKM. CDR3 DNA: TGTGCCAACAGGGCCGGGGACTATGGCTACACCTTC. Its protein product is CANRAGDYGYTF.

This clone was recorded a few times. The chain couples TRBV4-1 to TRBJ2-1; a possible D gene is TRBD2 (6 bases). From germline, CDR1 is MGHRA and CDR2 YSYEKL. This CDR3 spans 16 amino acids. V was pared by 4 bases and J by 5 bases, with 18 bases between. Here the CDR3 DNA reads TGCGCCAGCAGCCCCACAGGTGGAGCGGGCAACAATGAGCAGTTCTTC. It is translated as CASSPTGGAGNNEQFF.

The rearrangement uses TRBV7-2 and TRBJ2-7, with 8 positions matching TRBD1. Per germline, CDR1 SGHTA and CDR2 FQGNSA. V was clipped by 1 base and J by 5 bases; unmatched bases: 7. The CDR3 is 15 residues long. This CDR3 is CASSLGPGGSDEQYF. Written as DNA, the CDR3 is TGTGCCAGCAGCTTAGGTCCAGGGGGCAGCGACGAGCAGTACTTC.

This chain uses TRBV7-9 with TRBJ1-2; D is perhaps TRBD1 (6 bases). In germline, CDR1 is SEHNR, CDR2 FQNEAQ (reference sequence). V lost 0 bases to trimming and J lost 4 bases, with 9 bases between them. The CDR3 is 14 amino acids. The CDR3 region is CASSLAEGGYGYTF. The CDR3 DNA is TGTGCCAGCAGCTTAGCTGAAGGGGGCTATGGCTACACCTTC.

J is TRBJ2-7 and V is TRBV19, with TRBD2 matching over 7 bases. CDR1 LNHDA and CDR2 SQIVND come from the germline V gene (reference sequence). The CDR3 contains 14 residues. J was trimmed by 3 bases and V by 5 bases; bases with no gene match: 7. This CDR3 reads CASSAAAGVYEQYF. In nucleotides, the CDR3 is TGTGCCAGTAGTGCAGCGGCGGGGGTCTACGAGCAGTACTTC.

The table lists this clone with a few counts. V is TRBV28 and J is TRBJ2-7; TRBD1 aligns across 8 bases. The junction had 5 bases not matched to a gene; V was cut back by 6 bases and J by 10 bases. The germline V gene encodes CDR1 MDHEN and CDR2 SYDVKM. The CDR3 runs 11 residues. CDR3 amino acids: CASSPGGVQYF. The CDR3 DNA sequence: TGTGCCAGCAGCCCAGGGGGCGTTCAGTACTTC.

This clone is medium-sized by share. The V and J genes are TRBV10-2 and TRBJ1-3; D is ambiguous. The CDR3 is 14 residues long. Germline values: CDR1 WSHSY, CDR2 SAAADI. V was pared by 9 bases and J by 0 bases, with 12 bases between. This chain's CDR3 is CASRTDSSGNTIYF. In nucleotides, the CDR3 is TGCGCCAGTAGGACGGACTCCTCTGGAAACACCATATATTTT.

This clone appeared a few times. The chain uses TRBV27 and TRBJ2-7; 8 bases are shared with TRBD1. From germline, CDR1 is MNHEY and CDR2 SMNVEV (reference sequence). CDR3 length equals 13 residues. The V segment lost 3 bases and the J segment 6 bases; nucleotides outside the gene matches: 4. The CDR3 bases are TGTGCCAGCAGTTTGACAGGGGTATGCGAGCAGTACTTC. Translation: CASSLTGVCEQYF.

The J gene is TRBJ2-5, the V gene TRBV6-6; TRBD1 agrees at 9 bases. Looked up from germline, CDR1 is MNHNY and CDR2 is SVGAGI (reference sequence). V dropped 8 bases and J dropped 5; count of bases not matched to a gene: 9. The CDR3 is 14 residues long. CDR3 protein: CASFWTGVGETQYF. The CDR3 bases are TGTGCCAGCTTTTGGACAGGGGTCGGGGAGACCCAGTACTTC.

This chain connects TRBV30 to TRBJ1-2; 7 bases align to TRBD1. The CDR3 is 14 amino acids. Germline V lookup: CDR1 GTSNPN, CDR2 SVGIG (reference sequence). V lost 0 bases to trimming and J lost 11 bases; unmatched junction nucleotides: 12. The CDR3 coding sequence is TGTGCCTGGAGTGTAATTGGGACAGTGGGTGGGTACACCTTC. It encodes CAWSVIGTVGGYTF.

This clone was found a few times. The CDR3 loop is CASSPLGLQGANEKLFF. CDR3 coding DNA: TGCGCCAGCAGCCCTCTAGGGTTACAGGGGGCTAATGAAAAACTGTTTTTT. V and J are TRBV4-1 and TRBJ1-4; 8 positions match TRBD1. V lost 4 bases, J lost 3 bases, and 10 bases stayed unmatched. The V gene's germline CDR1 is MGHRA and CDR2 YSYEKL. This CDR3 has 17 amino acids.